The 19 T cell receptor beta chains below come from one sample, sequenced in a study of response to subunit inactivated influenza vaccine. TCRdb passed the RT-PCR reads through MiXCR, listing each CDR3 protein once. The repertoire includes roughly 650,000 distinct CDR3 sequences, more than 15% of them detected once, and approximately 10% sits in the top ten. The material sequenced was PBMCs from blood, taken 12 days after vaccination. All receptors come from a man between 50 and 59 years old who received an inactivated influenza vaccine.

The chain uses TRBV21-1 and TRBJ2-5; the table's D call, TRBD1, was not checked against the DNA. TRBV21-1 is assigned pseudogene status. This CDR3 is 17 amino acids long. The CDR3 DNA is TGTGCCAGCAGCAGCCGCACCCAGGGAGTGACAAGAGAGACCCAGTACTTC. Translated: CASSSRTQGVTRETQYF.

This clonotype appeared a single time. The rearrangement links TRBV12-3 or TRBV12-4 to TRBJ1-5; D gene ambiguous. The CDR3 runs to 15 residues. V shed 7 bases and J shed 2 bases, with 15 bases lying between them. Written as DNA, the CDR3 is TGTGCCAGCACCGGCGGGCCTTTCGGCAATCAGCCCCAGCATTTT. It specifies CASTGGPFGNQPQHF.

There are a few counts of this clonotype. The chain employs TRBV7-9 and TRBJ2-5, with a possible D match to TRBD2 (6 bases). Between the trimmed V and J ends, which lost 7 bases and 4 bases, there was a span of 13 bases. The CDR3 has 13 residues. From germline, CDR1 is SEHNR and CDR2 FQNEAQ (reference sequence). The DNA for the CDR3 is TGTGCCAGCAAGAAGGACTACCTAGAGACCCAGTACTTC. Its translation is CASKKDYLETQYF.

This clonotype was counted only a few times. The chain couples TRBV7-9 to TRBJ1-5, with no clear D. The CDR3 totals 12 residues. Per the germline V gene, CDR1 is SEHNR and CDR2 is FQNEAQ (reference sequence). Between the trimmed V and J ends, which lost 5 bases and 3 bases, there was a span of 5 bases. As DNA, the CDR3 is TGTGCCAGCAGCCCGGACAATCAGCCCCAGCATTTT. Residues: CASSPDNQPQHF.

The V gene is TRBV3-1, the J gene TRBJ2-7; 8 bases fit TRBD1. Germline V gives CDR1 LGHDT, CDR2 YNNKEL (reference sequence). The V and J ends lost 5 bases and 5 bases, in that order; junction bases with no gene match: 8. The CDR3 contains 14 residues. The CDR3 bases are TGTGCCAGCAGCACCGCGGACAGGGTAGACGAGCAGTACTTC. The encoded protein is CASSTADRVDEQYF.

V and J are TRBV27 and TRBJ2-1; tentative D call: TRBD1 (5 bases). This CDR3 is built from 15 residues. CDR1 and CDR2 (germline): MNHEY, SMNVEV (reference sequence). V was pared by 6 bases and J by 2 bases, with 14 bases between. CDR3 amino acids: CASRQANPTYNEQFF. As DNA, the CDR3 is TGTGCCAGCAGACAGGCTAACCCTACCTACAATGAGCAGTTCTTC.

The genes are TRBV10-3 and TRBJ2-5; 10 nucleotides agree with TRBD2. V gave up 8 bases and J gave up 2 bases; unmatched junction bases: 5. Germline loops: CDR1 ENHRY, CDR2 SYGVKD. The CDR3 length is 14 residues. In DNA, the CDR3 is TGTGCCATCGGAGGAGCGGGAGGGCAAGAGACCCAGTACTTC. Protein: CAIGGAGGQETQYF.

The chain is built from TRBV7-6 and TRBJ2-7; D perhaps matches TRBD1 (6 bases). This CDR3 is 17 amino acids long. Germline CDR1 and CDR2: SGHVS and FNYEAQ. Trimming left V 2 bases short and J 3 bases short, with 20 bases between. CDR3 DNA sequence: TGTGCCAGCAGCTTACCCCGCGCAGAGGGACAATTCTACGAGCAGTACTTC. This translates into CASSLPRAEGQFYEQYF.

This clonotype was counted only a few times. V and J are TRBV7-9 and TRBJ1-3; D gene ambiguous. Deletions cut 10 bases from V and 3 bases from J, with 13 bases between. Germline CDR1 and CDR2: SEHNR and FQNEAQ (reference sequence). There are 13 residues in the CDR3. CDR3 nucleotide sequence: TGTGCCACCCAGATAACCCGTGGAAACACCATATATTTT. Translation: CATQITRGNTIYF.

This clonotype was seen only a few times. The chain recombines TRBV6-1 with TRBJ2-1; D may be TRBD1 or TRBD2 (6 bases each). Germline CDR1 reads MNHNS; CDR2 reads SASEGT. Deletions cut 6 bases from V and 0 bases from J, with 18 bases between. The CDR3 runs 17 residues. CDR3 protein: CASRSEGGVSSYNEQFF. CDR3 nucleotides: TGTGCCAGCAGAAGTGAGGGGGGTGTTAGCTCCTACAATGAGCAGTTCTTC.

This sequence joins TRBV7-6 and TRBJ1-4; 10 bases agree with TRBD1. The germline gives CDR1 SGHVS, CDR2 FNYEAQ. V dropped 5 bases and J dropped 5; count of bases not matched to a gene: 2. The CDR3 is 14 residues long. The CDR3 sequence is CASSRDRGNEKLFF. The CDR3 DNA reads as TGTGCCAGCAGCCGGGACAGGGGAAATGAAAAACTGTTTTTT.

This clonotype was found many times. The chain joins TRBV2 to TRBJ1-1, with D hard to call. Germline V lookup: CDR1 SNHLY, CDR2 FYNNEI. This CDR3 has 13 residues. Deletions cut 6 bases from V and 1 base from J, with 9 bases between. CDR3 DNA sequence: TGTGCCAGCAGCCACGACCCGAACACTGAAGCTTTCTTT. Amino acids: CASSHDPNTEAFF.

In this sample, this clonotype turned up a few times. This rearrangement joins TRBV3-1 to TRBJ1-3; D is uncertain. CDR1 and CDR2 (germline): LGHDT, YNNKEL (reference sequence). Trimming took 0 bases from V and 0 from J, leaving 12 bases between them. The CDR3 is made up of 17 amino acids. The CDR3 sequence is CASSQEVWGASGNTIYF. In nucleotides, the CDR3 is TGTGCCAGCAGCCAAGAAGTCTGGGGAGCCTCTGGAAACACCATATATTTT.

The V call is TRBV6-5, the J call TRBJ1-1; no clear D. The CDR3 totals 15 residues. Germline V gene data show CDR1 as MNHEY and CDR2 as SVGAGI. V was cut by 4 bases and J by 7 bases, with 19 bases left in between. The CDR3 DNA is TGTGCCAGCAGTTTCCTCATGGACGCTGGCGGTGAAGCTTTCTTT. This translates into CASSFLMDAGGEAFF.

This clonotype was seen only a few times. The rearrangement uses TRBV28 and TRBJ1-5; D remains unclear. This CDR3 is built from 13 residues. Germline V gene sequence: CDR1 MDHEN, CDR2 SYDVKM. V lost 8 bases and J lost 6, with 14 bases in between. CDR3 protein: CASSASSVQPQHF. DNA for the CDR3: TGTGCCAGCTCTGCCTCGTCCGTTCAGCCCCAGCATTTT.

This clonotype was observed many times. The chain recombines TRBV24-1 with TRBJ2-3; no firm D call. The germline V gene has CDR1 KGHDR and CDR2 SFDVKD. CDR3 size: 11 residues. Trimming removed 4 bases at V and 3 bases at J, with 1 base between. CDR3 loop: CATSETDTQYF. Here the CDR3 DNA reads TGTGCCACCAGTGAAACAGATACGCAGTATTTT.

The chain couples TRBV10-3 to TRBJ2-1; D is undetermined. This CDR3 is 15 amino acids long. Germline V gives CDR1 ENHRY, CDR2 SYGVKD. V was trimmed by 0 bases and J by 6 bases, leaving 12 bases between them. DNA of the CDR3: TGTGCCATCAGTGAGTCAGGTCAGAATTCCAATGAGCAGTTCTTC. Translation gives CAISESGQNSNEQFF.

This clonotype was seen more than once but under ten times. V and J are TRBV4-1 and TRBJ2-6, with TRBD1 matching 7 bases. J was trimmed by 0 bases and V by 5 bases; bases with no gene match: 13. Germline V lookup: CDR1 MGHRA, CDR2 YSYEKL. This CDR3 region has 19 residues. The CDR3 is CASSYSTGTAISGANVLTF. Here the CDR3 DNA reads TGCGCCAGCAGCTACAGCACCGGGACAGCTATCTCTGGGGCCAACGTCCTGACTTTC.

V usage is TRBV28 and J usage is TRBJ2-7; D not resolved. Trimming took 5 bases from V and 3 from J, leaving 26 bases between them. The length of the CDR3 is 18 residues. The germline gives CDR1 MDHEN, CDR2 SYDVKM. The CDR3 loop is CASSPGRHLQKLYYEQYF. DNA for the CDR3: TGTGCCAGCAGTCCCGGCCGGCACCTCCAGAAACTTTACTACGAGCAGTACTTC.